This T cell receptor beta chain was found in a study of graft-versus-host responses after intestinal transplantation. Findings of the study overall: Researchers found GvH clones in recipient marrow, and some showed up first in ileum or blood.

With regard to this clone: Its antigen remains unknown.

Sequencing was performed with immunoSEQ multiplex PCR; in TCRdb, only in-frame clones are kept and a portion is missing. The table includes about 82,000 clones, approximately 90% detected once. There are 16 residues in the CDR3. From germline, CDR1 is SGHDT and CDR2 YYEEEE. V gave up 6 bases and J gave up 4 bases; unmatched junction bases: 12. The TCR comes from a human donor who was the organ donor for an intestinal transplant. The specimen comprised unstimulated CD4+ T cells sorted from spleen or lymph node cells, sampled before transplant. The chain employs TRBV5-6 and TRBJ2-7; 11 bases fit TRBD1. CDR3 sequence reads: CASIRTGGFSFYEQYF. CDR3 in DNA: TGTGCCAGCATTAGGACAGGGGGCTTCTCCTTTTACGAGCAGTACTTC.